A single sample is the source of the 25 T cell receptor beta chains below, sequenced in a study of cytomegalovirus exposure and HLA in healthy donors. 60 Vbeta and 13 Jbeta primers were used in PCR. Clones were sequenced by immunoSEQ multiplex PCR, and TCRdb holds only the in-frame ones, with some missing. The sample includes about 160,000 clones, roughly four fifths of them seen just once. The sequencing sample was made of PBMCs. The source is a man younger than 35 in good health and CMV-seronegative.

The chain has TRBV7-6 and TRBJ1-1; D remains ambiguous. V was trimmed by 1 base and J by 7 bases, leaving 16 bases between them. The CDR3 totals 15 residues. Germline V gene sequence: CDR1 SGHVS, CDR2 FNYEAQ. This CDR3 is CASSLVGGSDDEAFF. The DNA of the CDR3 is TGTGCCAGCAGCTTAGTTGGAGGCAGCGACGATGAAGCTTTCTTT.

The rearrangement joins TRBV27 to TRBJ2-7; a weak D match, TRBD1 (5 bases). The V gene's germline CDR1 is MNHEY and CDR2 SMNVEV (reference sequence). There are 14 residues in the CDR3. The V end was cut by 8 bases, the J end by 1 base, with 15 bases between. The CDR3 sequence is CASGPGRDSYEQYF. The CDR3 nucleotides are TGTGCCAGCGGACCGGGCAGGGATTCCTACGAGCAGTACTTC.

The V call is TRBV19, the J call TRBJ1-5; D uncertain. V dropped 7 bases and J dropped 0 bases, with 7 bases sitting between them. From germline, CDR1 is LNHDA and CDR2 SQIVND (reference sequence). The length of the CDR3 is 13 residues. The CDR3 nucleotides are TGTGCCAGTATGGAGGTTAGCAATCAGCCCCAGCATTTT. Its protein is CASMEVSNQPQHF.

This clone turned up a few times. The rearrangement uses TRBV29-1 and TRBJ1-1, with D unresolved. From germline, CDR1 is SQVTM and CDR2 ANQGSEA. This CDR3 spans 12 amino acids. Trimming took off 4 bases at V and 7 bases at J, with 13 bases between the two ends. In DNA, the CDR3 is TGCAGCGTTGCTACCTCGGCGGGTGAAGCTTTCTTT. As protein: CSVATSAGEAFF.

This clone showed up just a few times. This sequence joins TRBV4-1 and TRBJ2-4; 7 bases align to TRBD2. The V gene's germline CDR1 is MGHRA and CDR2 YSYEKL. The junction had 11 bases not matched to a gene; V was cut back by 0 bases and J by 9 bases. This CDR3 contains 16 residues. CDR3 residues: CASSQEGGDGGRIQYF. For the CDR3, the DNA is TGCGCCAGCAGCCAAGAGGGGGGGGACGGCGGGCGCATTCAGTACTTC.

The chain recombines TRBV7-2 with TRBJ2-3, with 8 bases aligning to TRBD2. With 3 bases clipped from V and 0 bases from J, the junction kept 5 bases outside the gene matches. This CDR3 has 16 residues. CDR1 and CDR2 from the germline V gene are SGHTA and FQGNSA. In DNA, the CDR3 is TGTGCCAGCAGCTTCCTTAGCGGGACTAGCACAGATACGCAGTATTTT. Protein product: CASSFLSGTSTDTQYF.

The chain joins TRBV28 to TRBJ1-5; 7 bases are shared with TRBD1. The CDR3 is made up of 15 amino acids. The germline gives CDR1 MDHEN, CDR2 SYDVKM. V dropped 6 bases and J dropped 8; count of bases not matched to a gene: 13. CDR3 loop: CASSSATGVPKPQHF. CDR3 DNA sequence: TGTGCCAGCAGCTCCGCCACAGGGGTCCCAAAGCCCCAGCATTTT.

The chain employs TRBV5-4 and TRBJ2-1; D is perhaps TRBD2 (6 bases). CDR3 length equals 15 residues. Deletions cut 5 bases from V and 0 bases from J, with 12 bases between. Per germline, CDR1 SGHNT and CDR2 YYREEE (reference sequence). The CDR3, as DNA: TGTGCCAGCAGGCGGGGCTTTAGCTCCTACAATGAGCAGTTCTTC. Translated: CASRRGFSSYNEQFF. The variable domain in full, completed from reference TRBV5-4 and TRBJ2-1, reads ETGVTQSPTHLIKTRGQQVTLRCSSQSGHNTVSWYQQALGQGPQFIFQYYREEENGRGNFPPRFSGLQFPNYSSELNVNALELDDSALYLCASRRGFSSYNEQFFGPGTRLTVL.

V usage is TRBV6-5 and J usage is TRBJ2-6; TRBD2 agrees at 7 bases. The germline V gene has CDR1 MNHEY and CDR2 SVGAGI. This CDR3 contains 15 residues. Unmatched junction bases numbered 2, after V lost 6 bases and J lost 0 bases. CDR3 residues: CASSRDYSGANVLTF. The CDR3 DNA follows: TGTGCCAGCAGCCGGGACTACTCTGGGGCCAACGTCCTGACTTTC.

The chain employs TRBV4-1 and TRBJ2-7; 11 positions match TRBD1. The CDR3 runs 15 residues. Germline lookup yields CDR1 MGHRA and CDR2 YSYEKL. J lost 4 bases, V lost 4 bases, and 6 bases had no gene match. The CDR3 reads CASSRTGGGMYEQYF. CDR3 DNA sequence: TGCGCCAGCAGCCGGACAGGGGGCGGTATGTACGAGCAGTACTTC.

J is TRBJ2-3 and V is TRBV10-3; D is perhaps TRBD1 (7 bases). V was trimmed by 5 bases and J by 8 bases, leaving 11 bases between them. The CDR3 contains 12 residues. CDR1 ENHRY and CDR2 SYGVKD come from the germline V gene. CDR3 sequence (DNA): TGTGCCATCAGTCGACAGGGAGGTACGCAGTATTTT. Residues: CAISRQGGTQYF.

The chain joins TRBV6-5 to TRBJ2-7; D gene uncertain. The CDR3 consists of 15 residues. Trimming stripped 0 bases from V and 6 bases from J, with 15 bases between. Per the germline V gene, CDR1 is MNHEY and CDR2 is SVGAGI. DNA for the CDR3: TGTGCCAGCAGTTACTCGAAGAGTCCCGCTGGCGAGCAGTACTTC. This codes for CASSYSKSPAGEQYF.

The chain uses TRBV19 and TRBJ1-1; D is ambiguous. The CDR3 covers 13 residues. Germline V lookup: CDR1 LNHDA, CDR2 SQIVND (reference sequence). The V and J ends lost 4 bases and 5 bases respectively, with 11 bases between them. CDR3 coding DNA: TGTGCCAGTAGTAACTCAGGAGGGACTGAAGCTTTCTTT. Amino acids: CASSNSGGTEAFF.

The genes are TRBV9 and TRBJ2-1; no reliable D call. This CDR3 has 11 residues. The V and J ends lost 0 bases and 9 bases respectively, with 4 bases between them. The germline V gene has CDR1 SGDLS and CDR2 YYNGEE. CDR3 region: CASSVAGEQFF. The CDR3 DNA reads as TGTGCCAGCAGCGTAGCCGGTGAGCAGTTCTTC.

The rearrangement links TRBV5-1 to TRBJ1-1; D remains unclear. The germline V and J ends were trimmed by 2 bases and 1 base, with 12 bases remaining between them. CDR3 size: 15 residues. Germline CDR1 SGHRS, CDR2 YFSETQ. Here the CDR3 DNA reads TGCGCCAGCAGCTTTTCTAGGGAGTCGAACACTGAAGCTTTCTTT. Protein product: CASSFSRESNTEAFF.

The CDR3 loop reads CASSTSGYQETQYF. The CDR3 bases are TGTGCCAGCAGCACCTCCGGGTACCAAGAGACCCAGTACTTC. This rearrangement joins TRBV9 to TRBJ2-5; D is ambiguous. V was trimmed by 4 bases and J by 0 bases, leaving 10 bases between them. CDR3 length: 14 residues. Germline assignment: CDR1 SGDLS and CDR2 YYNGEE.

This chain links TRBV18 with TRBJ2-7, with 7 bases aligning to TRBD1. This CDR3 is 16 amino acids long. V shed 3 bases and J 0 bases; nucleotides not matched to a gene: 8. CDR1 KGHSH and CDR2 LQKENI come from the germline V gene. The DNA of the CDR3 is TGTGCCAGCTCACCGGGTGGGGGACAGAGCTCCTACGAGCAGTACTTC. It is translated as CASSPGGGQSSYEQYF.

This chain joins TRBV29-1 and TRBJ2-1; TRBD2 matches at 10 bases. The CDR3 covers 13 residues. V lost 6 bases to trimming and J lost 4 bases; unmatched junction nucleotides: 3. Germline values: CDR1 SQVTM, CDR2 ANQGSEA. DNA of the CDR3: TGCAGCGTCGCGACTAGCGGGTACAATGAGCAGTTCTTC. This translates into CSVATSGYNEQFF.

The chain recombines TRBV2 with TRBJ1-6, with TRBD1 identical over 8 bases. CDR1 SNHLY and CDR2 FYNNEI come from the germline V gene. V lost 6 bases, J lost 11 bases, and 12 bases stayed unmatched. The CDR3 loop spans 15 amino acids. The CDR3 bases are TGTGCCAGCAGGCCGACGATGGACAGGGCGGCACCCCTCCACTTT. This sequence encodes CASRPTMDRAAPLHF.

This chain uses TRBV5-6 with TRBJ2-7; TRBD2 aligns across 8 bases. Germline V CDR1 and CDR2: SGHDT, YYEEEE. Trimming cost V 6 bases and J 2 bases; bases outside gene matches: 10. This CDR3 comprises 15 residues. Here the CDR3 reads CASTGGASETYEQYF. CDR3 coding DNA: TGTGCCAGCACCGGGGGGGCTAGCGAGACCTACGAGCAGTACTTC. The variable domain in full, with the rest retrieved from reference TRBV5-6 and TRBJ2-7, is DAGVTQSPTHLIKTRGQQVTLRCSPKSGHDTVSWYQQALGQGPQFIFQYYEEEERQRGNFPDRFSGHQFPNYSSELNVNALLLGDSALYLCASTGGASETYEQYFGPGTRLTVT.

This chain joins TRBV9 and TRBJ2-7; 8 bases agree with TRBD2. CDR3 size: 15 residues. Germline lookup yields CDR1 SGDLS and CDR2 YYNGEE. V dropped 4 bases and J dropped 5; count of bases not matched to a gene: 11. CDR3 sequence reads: CASSPWASGQNEQYF. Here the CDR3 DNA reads TGTGCCAGCAGCCCCTGGGCTAGCGGGCAGAACGAGCAGTACTTC.

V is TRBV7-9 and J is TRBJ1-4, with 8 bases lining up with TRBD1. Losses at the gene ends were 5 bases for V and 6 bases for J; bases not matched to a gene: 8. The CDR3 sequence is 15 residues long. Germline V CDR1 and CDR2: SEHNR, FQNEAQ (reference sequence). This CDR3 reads CASSPDRGSHEKLFF. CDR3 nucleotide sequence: TGTGCCAGCAGCCCAGACAGGGGAAGCCATGAAAAACTGTTTTTT.

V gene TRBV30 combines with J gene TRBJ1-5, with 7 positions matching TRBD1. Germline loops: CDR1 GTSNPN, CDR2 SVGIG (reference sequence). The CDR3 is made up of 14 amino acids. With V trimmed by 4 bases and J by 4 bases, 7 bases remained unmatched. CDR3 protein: CAWTTQGWNQPQHF. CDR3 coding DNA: TGTGCCTGGACAACACAGGGGTGGAATCAGCCCCAGCATTTT.

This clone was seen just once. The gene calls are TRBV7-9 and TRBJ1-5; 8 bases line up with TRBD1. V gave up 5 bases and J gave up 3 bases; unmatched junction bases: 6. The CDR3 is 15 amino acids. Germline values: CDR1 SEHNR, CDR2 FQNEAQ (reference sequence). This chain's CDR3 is CASSLTGAFNQPQHF. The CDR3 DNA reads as TGTGCCAGCAGCCTGACAGGGGCCTTCAATCAGCCCCAGCATTTT. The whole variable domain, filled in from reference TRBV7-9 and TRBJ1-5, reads DTGVSQNPRHKITKRGQNVTFRCDPISEHNRLYWYRQTLGQGPEFLTYFQNEAQLEKSRLLSDRFSAERPKGSFSTLEIQRTEQGDSAMYLCASSLTGAFNQPQHFGDGTRLSIL.

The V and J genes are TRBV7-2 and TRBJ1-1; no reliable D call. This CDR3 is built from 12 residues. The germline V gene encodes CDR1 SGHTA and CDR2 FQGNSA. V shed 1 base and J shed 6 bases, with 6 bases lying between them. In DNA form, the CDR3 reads TGTGCCAGCAGCTTAGATACAGCTGAAGCTTTCTTT. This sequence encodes CASSLDTAEAFF.